This T cell receptor (beta chain) came from a study of vaccination and CD4 T cells after COVID-19. Treatment indicated: approximately nine-day PBMC culture with coronavirus spike peptide pools or control peptides (ViraFEST assay). This clonotype was recorded a few times. Its antigen is still unknown. There are 14 residues in the CDR3. V was pared by 6 bases and J by 4 bases, with 6 bases of the junction left unmatched. Germline V lookup: CDR1 LNHDA, CDR2 SQIVND (reference sequence). Researchers used the Oncomine TCR Beta short-read assay to sequence DNA from cultured CD4+ T cells. TCRdb recomputed calls from the PCR reads with MiXCR, one row per CDR3 protein. The sample comprises about 5,900 distinct CDR3 sequences, roughly 52% of which are singletons, and 20% to 25% rests with the top ten.

The TCR was taken from a human donor who had recovered from COVID-19. The genes are TRBV19 and TRBJ1-5; TRBD1 matches at 7 bases. The specimen sequenced was CD4+ T cells from blood, cultured in vitro. The CDR3 coding sequence is TGTGCCAGTAGAGGGACAGTTGAAAATCAGCCCCAGCATTTT. As protein: CASRGTVENQPQHF.